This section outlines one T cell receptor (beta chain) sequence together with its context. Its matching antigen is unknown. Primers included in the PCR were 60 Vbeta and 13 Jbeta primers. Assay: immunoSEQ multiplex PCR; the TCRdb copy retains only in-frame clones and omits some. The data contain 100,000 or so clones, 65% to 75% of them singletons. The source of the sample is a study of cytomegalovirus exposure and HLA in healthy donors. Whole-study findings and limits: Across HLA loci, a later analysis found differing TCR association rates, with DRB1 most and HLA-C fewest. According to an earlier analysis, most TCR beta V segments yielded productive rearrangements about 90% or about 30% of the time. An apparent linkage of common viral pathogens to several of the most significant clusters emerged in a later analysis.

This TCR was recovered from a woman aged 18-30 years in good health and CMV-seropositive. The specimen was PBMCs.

The CDR3 nucleotides read TGTGCCACCAACTCTAGGGGGCCCTGGGAGACCCAGTACTTC. This codes for CATNSRGPWETQYF. The chain joins TRBV6-1 to TRBJ2-5, with TRBD1 matching over 7 bases. V shed 10 bases and J 5 bases; nucleotides not matched to a gene: 13. CDR1 MNHNS and CDR2 SASEGT come from the germline V gene. This CDR3 has 14 amino acids.